The 21 T cell receptor beta chains listed next were all sequenced from one sample in a study of OX40 agonist ivuxolimab in advanced cancers. The protocol was immunoSEQ multiplex PCR, while the TCRdb copy is restricted to in-frame clones and leaves out a portion. The sample consists of around 50,000 clones, about 89% of them appearing once. Source: CD4+ or CD8+ T cells sorted from blood, taken in a trial of the OX40 agonist ivuxolimab. All receptors derive from an adult with an advanced solid tumor such as melanoma, head and neck, liver or kidney cancer.

This chain links TRBV29-1 with TRBJ2-1; 7 bases fit TRBD2. The CDR3 extends over 13 amino acids. In germline, CDR1 is SQVTM, CDR2 ANQGSEA. The junction had 7 bases not matched to a gene; V was cut back by 4 bases and J by 7 bases. This CDR3 is CSVVQGGRNEQFF. The DNA of the CDR3 is TGCAGCGTTGTACAAGGCGGGAGAAATGAGCAGTTCTTC.

The rearrangement uses TRBV6-1 and TRBJ2-1; 14 bases fit TRBD2. This CDR3 spans 14 amino acids. The J segment lost 6 bases and the V segment lost 7 bases, leaving 2 bases of the junction unmatched. CDR1 and CDR2 (germline): MNHNS, SASEGT. The CDR3 DNA follows: TGTGCCAGCACCGGGACTAGCGGGAGCAATGAGCAGTTCTTC. Residues: CASTGTSGSNEQFF.

The V call is TRBV5-6, the J call TRBJ2-1; no clear D. V lost 4 bases, J lost 0 bases, and 14 bases lay in between. Germline V gene sequence: CDR1 SGHDT, CDR2 YYEEEE. This CDR3 has 16 residues. CDR3 coding DNA: TGTGCCAGCAGCCTGGGCGGCGGAAGCTCCTACAATGAGCAGTTCTTC. Translating gives CASSLGGGSSYNEQFF.

In DNA form, the CDR3 reads TGTGCCAGCAGCTTAGTCCAGGGGCTGAATGAGCAGTTCTTC. Translation: CASSLVQGLNEQFF. J is TRBJ2-1 and V is TRBV11-1; a weak D match, TRBD1 (6 bases). Germline values: CDR1 SGHAT, CDR2 FQDESV (reference sequence). The CDR3 contains 14 residues. Deletions cut 1 base from V and 7 bases from J, with 11 bases between.

The V call is TRBV5-1, the J call TRBJ2-3; D is unclear. V lost 0 bases and J 0 bases, leaving 11 bases between the germline ends. Germline CDR1 reads SGHRS; CDR2 reads YFSETQ. The CDR3 consists of 16 residues. In nucleotides, the CDR3 is TGCGCCAGCAGCTTGGCCGCAACATCTAGCACAGATACGCAGTATTTT. It codes for CASSLAATSSTDTQYF. Based on the CDR3 plus reference TRBV5-1 and TRBJ2-3, the full variable domain is KAGVTQTPRYLIKTRGQQVTLSCSPISGHRSVSWYQQTPGQGLQFLFEYFSETQRNKGNFPGRFSGRQFSNSRSEMNVSTLELGDSALYLCASSLAATSSTDTQYFGPGTRLTVL.

The chain combines TRBV28 with TRBJ1-6, with 8 bases matching TRBD1. There are 14 residues in the CDR3. CDR1 is MDHEN and CDR2 is SYDVKM in the germline V gene. The V and J ends lost 4 bases and 9 bases, in that order; junction bases with no gene match: 5. In nucleotides, the CDR3 is TGTGCCAGCAGTTCGAGGACAGGGCTTTCACCCCTCCACTTT. This gives the protein CASSSRTGLSPLHF.

V gene TRBV27 combines with J gene TRBJ1-3; tentatively, D is TRBD1 (5 bases). Trimming left V 2 bases short and J 1 base short, with 9 bases between. CDR3 size: 15 residues. The germline CDR1 and CDR2 sequences are MNHEY and SMNVEV (reference sequence). The CDR3 is CASSLRGPSGNTIYF. In DNA, the CDR3 is TGTGCCAGCAGTTTAAGGGGACCGTCTGGAAACACCATATATTTT.

The chain links TRBV7-2 to TRBJ1-4; 7 bases align to TRBD1. The CDR3 has 15 residues. CDR1 is SGHTA, CDR2 FQGNSA, per germline. The J segment lost 10 bases and the V segment lost 5 bases, leaving 13 bases of the junction unmatched. CDR3 bases: TGTGCCAGCAGCCCGTCGACAGGGATCACCGTAAAACTGTTTTTT. Encoded protein: CASSPSTGITVKLFF.

The chain couples TRBV19 to TRBJ1-5; 9 bases agree with TRBD1. V trimming: 3 bases; J trimming: 6 bases; junction bases outside the gene matches: 9. Germline V gene lookup returns CDR1 LNHDA and CDR2 SQIVND (reference sequence). The CDR3 consists of 16 residues. The CDR3 protein is CASSIGDRAFFQPQHF. In DNA form, the CDR3 reads TGTGCCAGTAGTATTGGGGACAGGGCTTTTTTTCAGCCCCAGCATTTT.

J is TRBJ2-7 and V is TRBV19; D remains ambiguous. Germline CDR1 is LNHDA and CDR2 is SQIVND (reference sequence). This CDR3 spans 14 amino acids. Trimming took off 3 bases at V and 6 bases at J, with 15 bases between the two ends. In DNA form, the CDR3 reads TGTGCCAGTAGTATGGGGTATCTAGGACGCGAGCAGTACTTC. Translation gives CASSMGYLGREQYF.

The chain is built from TRBV2 and TRBJ2-7, with 8 positions matching TRBD1. Germline CDR1 reads SNHLY; CDR2 reads FYNNEI. This CDR3 is 14 amino acids long. Trimming took 3 bases from V and 7 from J; bases not matched to a gene: 8. CDR3 protein: CASSDPDRGGEQYF. For the CDR3, the DNA is TGTGCCAGCAGTGACCCTGACAGGGGTGGGGAGCAGTACTTC.

CDR3 loop: CASTLGETQYF. Here the CDR3 DNA reads TGTGCCAGCACTTTGGGGGAGACCCAGTACTTC. This rearrangement joins TRBV6-1 to TRBJ2-5, with no clear D. The germline V gene has CDR1 MNHNS and CDR2 SASEGT. The CDR3 is 11 residues long. The germline V and J ends were trimmed by 7 bases and 5 bases, with 8 bases remaining between them.

The V gene is TRBV5-6, the J gene TRBJ1-6; possibly TRBD1 for D (5 bases). Germline loops: CDR1 SGHDT, CDR2 YYEEEE. The V and J ends lost 5 bases and 5 bases respectively, with 14 bases between them. CDR3 length equals 15 residues. CDR3: CASRGPGRNNSPLHF. The CDR3 DNA reads as TGTGCCAGCAGGGGACCGGGACGGAATAATTCACCCCTCCACTTT.

The rearrangement uses TRBV30 and TRBJ2-2; 11 positions match TRBD1. V shed 5 bases and J 6 bases; nucleotides not matched to a gene: 2. CDR3 length: 13 amino acids. From germline, CDR1 is GTSNPN and CDR2 SVGIG (reference sequence). DNA of the CDR3: TGTGCCTGGTCGGGACAGGGGGCCGGGGAGCTGTTTTTT. It specifies CAWSGQGAGELFF.

In its sample, this clone ranks as medium-sized (0.01 to 0.1%). The chain employs TRBV25-1 and TRBJ1-2; the D is unclear. The germline V and J ends were trimmed by 0 bases and 4 bases, with 9 bases remaining between them. The CDR3 is 14 residues long. Germline V gives CDR1 MGHDK, CDR2 SYGVNS. CDR3 residues: CASSEYEGAYGYTF. The CDR3 coding sequence is TGTGCCAGCAGTGAATATGAGGGCGCCTATGGCTACACCTTC.

This sequence joins TRBV11-2 and TRBJ2-2; D not certain. V was trimmed by 0 bases and J by 7 bases, leaving 6 bases between them. Looked up from germline, CDR1 is SGHAT and CDR2 is FQNNGV. CDR3 length: 13 amino acids. The CDR3 here is CASSLDPGGELFF. The CDR3 DNA sequence: TGTGCCAGCAGCTTAGATCCGGGCGGGGAGCTGTTTTTT. The full variable domain, with the rest looked up from reference TRBV11-2 and TRBJ2-2, is EAGVAQSPRYKIIEKRQSVAFWCNPISGHATLYWYQQILGQGPKLLIQFQNNGVVDDSQLPKDRFSAERLKGVDSTLKIQPAKLEDSAVYLCASSLDPGGELFFGEGSRLTVL.

V is TRBV6-5 and J is TRBJ2-5; D might be TRBD1 or TRBD2, each matching 5 bases. V lost 0 bases, J lost 2 bases, and 10 bases lay in between. Germline values: CDR1 MNHEY, CDR2 SVGAGI. This CDR3 is 15 amino acids long. CDR3 amino acids: CASSYSGDGQETQYF. CDR3 bases: TGTGCCAGCAGTTACTCGGGGGACGGACAAGAGACCCAGTACTTC.

J is TRBJ2-7 and V is TRBV16; 7 bases are shared with TRBD1. V was pared by 4 bases and J by 3 bases, with 3 bases of the junction left unmatched. The length of the CDR3 is 13 residues. Germline V gives CDR1 KGHSY, CDR2 FQNENV. The CDR3: CASSPGQIYEQYF. The CDR3 coding sequence is TGTGCCAGCAGCCCGGGACAGATCTACGAGCAGTACTTC.

This clone showed up just once. The rearrangement uses TRBV19 and TRBJ2-7, with no clear D. This CDR3 spans 13 amino acids. Trimming stripped 2 bases from V and 2 bases from J, with 7 bases between. CDR1 and CDR2 from the germline V gene are LNHDA and SQIVND (reference sequence). This CDR3 reads CASSISGAYEQYF. The CDR3, as DNA: TGTGCCAGTAGTATAAGTGGGGCCTACGAGCAGTACTTC.

This chain uses TRBV5-4 with TRBJ2-3; D gene unclear. The CDR3 spans 12 residues. Germline V CDR1 and CDR2: SGHNT, YYREEE (reference sequence). V shed 1 base and J shed 8 bases, with 8 bases lying between them. In nucleotides, the CDR3 is TGTGCCAGCAGCTTGCAGGAGTCTACGCAGTATTTT. Translation gives CASSLQESTQYF.

A few counts support this clone. As DNA, the CDR3 is TGTGCCAGTAGCGGGTGGACCGGGGAACTCCTCCACTTT. Residues: CASSGWTGELLHF. This chain links TRBV19 with TRBJ1-6; D gene unclear. The CDR3 has 13 amino acids. Germline V gene data show CDR1 as LNHDA and CDR2 as SQIVND (reference sequence). The germline V and J ends were trimmed by 6 bases and 15 bases, with 18 bases remaining between them.